This T cell receptor beta chain was sequenced in a study of cytomegalovirus exposure and HLA in healthy donors (dated by TCRdb to about 2017). In terms of the full investigation: In an earlier analysis of approximately 640 of the donors, 250 to 300 Gb of sequence data and some 100 million unique TCR beta sequences from about 190 million T cells were reported. Besides the first cohort of around 670 subjects, a separate validation cohort made up of over a hundred different subjects was used. A later analysis re-analyzed previously published TCR beta repertoires from roughly 630 donors and added high-resolution HLA genotyping to study TCR occurrence patterns. Every repertoire in the discovery cohort had been generated on one and the same sequencing platform. In the later analysis, no new phenotypic data were used to find candidate immune exposures; instead, reliance was placed on TCR beta sequences and their occurrence across donors. Across approximately 400 genotyped donors of the cohort, an average of about 220,000 unique TCR beta nucleotide sequences per donor were sequenced, and roughly 17% of those sequences were non-productive. The study profiled the T cell repertoires of 666 subjects by immunosequencing and related them to cytomegalovirus serostatus. The number of typed donors differed by locus: about 620-640 for A, B, C, DRB1 and DQB1; 500 to 550 for DQA1; fewer than 610 for DPA1; and some 450 for DPB1. To decide whether each TCR beta V gene segment behaved as functional or pseudogenic, an earlier analysis of some 600 of the donors relied on high-throughput TCR beta sequencing. The study combined high-throughput TCR immunosequencing, statistical association of individual TCRs with disease status, and machine learning to predict cytomegalovirus infection status. Four or five DR-DQ haplotypes were handled as single units for association and clustering because linkage in the cohort was strong. In a later genetic analysis, genome-wide SNP genotypes for about three fifths of the roughly 670 donors were used, and that subset was treated as a discovery cohort. Among the approximately 400 genotyped donors, more than 70% belonged to the genetic ancestry cluster associated with self-reported Caucasian donors. Class I and class II HLA loci were covered by the typing at four-digit resolution. Approximately 300 gigabases of sequencing data and tens of millions of unique TCR sequences were included in an early release covering about 700 HLA-typed donors. Alongside the repertoire data, information on donor age, sex, ethnicity and CMV serostatus was compiled. The aim of the study was to test whether cataloging public T cell receptors could identify signatures of past pathogen exposure.

Receptors were amplified or captured by the immunoSEQ multiplex PCR assay. A mixture of 60 forward primers for TCR Vbeta segments and 13 reverse primers for TCR Jbeta segments was used in the multiplex PCR. The CDR3 region of rearranged TCR beta genes was amplified from genomic DNA with a multiplex PCR assay. The amplified TCR beta libraries were sequenced on the Illumina HiSeq System as 87-base-pair reads. As for the original processing: Across the 600 to 700 repertoires, a later analysis counted approximately 75 million unique TCR beta chains, some 11 million of which were shared by at least two donors. A nearest-neighbor algorithm error-corrected the raw reads and collapsed the reads into unique sequences, merging closely related sequences to remove PCR and sequencing errors. CDR3 sequences were aligned to IMGT reference sequences to assign V, D and J gene segments. For a sequence to be retained, a match of at least six nucleotides was required to both a V gene segment and a J gene segment. A rearrangement counted as productive if the CDR3 had no stop codons and remained in frame with V and J, and every other rearrangement counted as non-productive. Following IMGT convention, CDR3 was defined as the stretch from the second conserved V-encoded cysteine to the conserved J-encoded phenylalanine. The earlier analysis of some 600 of the donors excluded sequences that lacked an unambiguous match to a single V gene segment. In an earlier analysis of 450 to 750 of the donors, a V segment was called functional when productive rearrangements were above 56.7%, and segregating when the standard deviation between donors exceeded 5%. A statistical classification framework was built for diagnosing cytomegalovirus status from the catalog of TCR beta chain sequences. V and J gene assignment, in a later analysis, came from comparing TCR nucleotide sequences with IMGT/GENE-DB human TR gene sequences. The TCRdist pipeline was used in a later analysis to assign CDR3 sequences and most-parsimonious VDJ recombination scenarios. A later analysis defined each TCR beta chain by its CDR3 amino acid sequence plus V-gene family, and excluded reads lacking a unique V-gene family. As a way to deal with suspected cross-contamination and a sequencing artifact, a later analysis dropped approximately 590 nucleotide sequences that were highly shared and had low generation probability. For each public chain, a later analysis derived a clonal expansion index from normalized ranks of inferred template counts within each repertoire. In a later analysis, generation probabilities were computed with a VDJ recombination model fitted to out-of-frame rearrangements, and the resulting probabilities were checked against IGoR. In a later analysis, TCR-TCR, TCR-HLA and TCR-CMV co-occurrence was scored with hypergeometric tests, and a repertoire-size bias correction was applied to TCR pairs. False discovery rates were estimated in a later analysis by permuting HLA or CMV assignments 20 times. In a later analysis, co-occurring TCRs were grouped using DBSCAN, and TCRdist sequence similarity was added for clustering within HLA-allele-positive subsets. Repertoires with fewer than 30,000 or more than 120,000 public chains were left out of co-occurrence clustering, as were a handful of repertoires with anomalous nucleotide sharing. TCRdb carries this immuneACCESS record with in-frame sequences only. Its versions omit some clonotypes, under half of them owing to an unresolved V gene in the studies checked, with the rest unexplained. V and J calls and clone size are copied from that table; D and trimming were computed from the DNA. This sample lists about 180,000 clones; 82% were detected once. The ten top clones hold roughly 1.4% of the sample.

Trimming takes 4 bases from V and 4 bases from J, and the germline ends sit 15 bases apart. The CDR3 sequence holds 14 residues, the cysteine and phenylalanine included. This entry keeps only the CDR3 DNA: 42 bases, framed from base 1. The germline V gene provides CDR1 SGHRS and CDR2 YFSETQ. Comment on this clone: Its antigen is currently not known. It has no much larger one-base neighbor in the sample; base qualities were not kept.

The cohort consisted of 600 to 750 healthy bone marrow donors. All cohort members were sampled while nominally healthy, although unrecorded immune exposures were likely present. The donor tested CMV seronegative, placing the donor among the 300 to 400 seronegative members of the cohort. A peripheral blood sample was provided by each donor, and peripheral blood mononuclear cells were used for TCR beta sequencing. The Qiagen DNeasy Blood Extraction Kit was used to extract genomic DNA from the blood cell samples. Overall study outcomes, separate from this receptor: Cytomegalovirus status was reported to be diagnosed by the classifier with high specificity and sensitivity in both the original and validation cohorts. Most TCR sequences were observed very rarely across donors, whereas some public TCRs were present in many individuals. Because counts were too low, around 17 rarely observed V segments, including chromosome 9 orphons, were left out of the earlier analysis of a few hundred of the donors. At a false discovery rate of 0.05, a later analysis linked some 18,000 TCR beta sequences to specific HLA alleles. The authors suggested that the approach could potentially be extended to other disease states and immunological phenotypes. In this cohort, only TCR beta chains were sequenced, and detectable features were limited by the absence of alpha or paired-chain data. CMV serostatus was the only immune exposure information available for the cohort. In a later genetic analysis, fewer N-insertions in productive TCRs were reported among donors in an Asian-associated ancestry cluster than the roughly 640-donor mean. A later analysis reported that several top co-occurrence clusters appeared linked to parvovirus B19, influenza, CMV and Epstein-Barr virus. Some IMGT-functional V segments, including TRBV6-2 and TRBV6-3, could not be told apart with the 87-base-pair reads, so those segments were excluded. According to a later analysis, TCR association rates differed among HLA loci, with DRB1 alleles showing the most associated TCRs and HLA-C alleles showing the fewest. A total of fewer than 200 TCR beta chains were listed by the study as associated with cytomegalovirus. In vitro tests confirmed that three of the cytomegalovirus-associated TCR beta chains recognize cytomegalovirus antigens. Because HLA typing was unavailable for some donors at each locus, only the typed subset was used in association tests. When HLA alleles, especially DR and DQ, strongly co-occurred, TCR associations were difficult to assign to individual alleles. In a later genetic analysis, a missense DCLRE1C variant was associated with V-gene and J-gene trimming of TCR beta chains, and the association was replicated in an independent cohort. In a later analysis, HLA-associated TCR beta chains were found to be more clonally expanded and to have lower generation probabilities than equally common non-associated chains. Roughly uniform sequencing depth across donors was assumed in presence/absence analyses, although this assumption may not hold. The sequencing pipeline was judged likely to have produced a cluster of highly shared sequence variants as a technical artifact. A further reported finding was that TCR beta sequences accurately predicted the HLA-A and HLA-B alleles for most subjects in the first cohort. An earlier analysis of around 600 of the donors showed that most TCR beta V segments appeared in productive rearrangements either about 87% or about 30% of the time, which broadly matched IMGT annotations. Linkage disequilibrium might explain the correlated functional status among segregating V segments, but an unknown experimental factor could not be excluded. A later analysis found that most CMV-associated TCR beta chains appeared HLA-restricted, with HLA associations seemingly driven largely by CMV exposure.

The sample taken for sequencing was PBMCs. This receptor was obtained from a man aged 35 to 55 in good health and CMV-seronegative. This receptor chain uses TRBV5-1 and TRBJ2-7, with the D gene call left open. DNA sequence: TGCGCCAGCAGCGAAAAGGCGGTGTGGTACGAGCAGTACTTC. The resulting protein is CASSEKAVWYEQYF.